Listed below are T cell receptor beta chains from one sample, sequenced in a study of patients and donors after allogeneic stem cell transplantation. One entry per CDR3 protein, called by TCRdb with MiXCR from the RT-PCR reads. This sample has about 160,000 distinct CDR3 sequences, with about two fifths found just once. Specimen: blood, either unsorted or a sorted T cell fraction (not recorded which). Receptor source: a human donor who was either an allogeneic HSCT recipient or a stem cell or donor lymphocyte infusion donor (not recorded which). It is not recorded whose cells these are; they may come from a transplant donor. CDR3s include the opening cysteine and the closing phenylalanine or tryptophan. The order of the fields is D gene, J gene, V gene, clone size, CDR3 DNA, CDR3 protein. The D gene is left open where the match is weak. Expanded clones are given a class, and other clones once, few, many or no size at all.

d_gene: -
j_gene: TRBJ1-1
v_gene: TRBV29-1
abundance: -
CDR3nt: TGCAGCGTCCTGACAGGGAACACTGAAGCTTTCTTT
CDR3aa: CSVLTGNTEAFF

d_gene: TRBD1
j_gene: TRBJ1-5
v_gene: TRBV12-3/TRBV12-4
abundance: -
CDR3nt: TGTGCCAGCAGTCCTACCGGGACAGACTTCTATAGCAATCAGCCCCAGCATTTT
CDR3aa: CASSPTGTDFYSNQPQHF

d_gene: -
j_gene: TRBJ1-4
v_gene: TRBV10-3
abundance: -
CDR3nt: TGTGCCATCACGGCAGCCTTTGGGGAAAAACTGTTTTTT
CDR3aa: CAITAAFGEKLFF

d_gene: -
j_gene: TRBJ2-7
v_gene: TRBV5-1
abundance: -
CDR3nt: TGCGCCAGCAGCTTGGCCAGCTCCTACGAGCAGTACTTC
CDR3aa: CASSLASSYEQYF

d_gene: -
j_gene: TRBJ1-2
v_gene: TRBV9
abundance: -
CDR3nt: TGTGCCAGCAGCGCATGGGACGCCGTCGGCTATGGCTACACCTTC
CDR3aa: CASSAWDAVGYGYTF

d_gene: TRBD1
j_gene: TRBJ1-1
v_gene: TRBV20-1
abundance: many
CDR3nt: TGCAGTGCTAGGGGGACAGCAAAGAACACTGAAGCTTTCTTT
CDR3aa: CSARGTAKNTEAFF

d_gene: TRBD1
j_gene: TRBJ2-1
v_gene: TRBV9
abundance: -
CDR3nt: TGTGCCAGCAGCGCCGTTCCCGGGACAGGCACCTACAATGAGCAGTTCTTC
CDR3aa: CASSAVPGTGTYNEQFF

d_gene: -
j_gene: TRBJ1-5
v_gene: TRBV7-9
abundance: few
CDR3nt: TGTGCCAGCAGCTTAGAACCAGCGGACAGCCTCTTCAATCAGCCCCAGCATTTT
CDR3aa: CASSLEPADSLFNQPQHF

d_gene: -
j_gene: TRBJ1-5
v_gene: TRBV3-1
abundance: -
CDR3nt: TGTGCCAGCAGCCGGAATTTAGGGGAAGGGCAGCCCCAGCATTTT
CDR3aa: CASSRNLGEGQPQHF

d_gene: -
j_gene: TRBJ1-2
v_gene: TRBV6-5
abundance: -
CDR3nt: TGTGCCAGCAACCCCGCCGGAGTAGATGGCTACACCTTC
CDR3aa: CASNPAGVDGYTF

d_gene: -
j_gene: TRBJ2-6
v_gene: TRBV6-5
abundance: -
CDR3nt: TGTGCCAGCAAACGAGCAGCCTCTGGGGCCAACGTCCTGACTTTC
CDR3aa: CASKRAASGANVLTF

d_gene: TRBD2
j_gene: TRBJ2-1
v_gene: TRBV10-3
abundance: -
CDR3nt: TGTGCCATCGGGGGGGAGAGTGAGCAGTTCTTC
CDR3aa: CAIGGESEQFF

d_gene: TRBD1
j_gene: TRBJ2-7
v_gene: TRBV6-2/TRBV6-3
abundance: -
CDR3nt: TGTGCCAGCAGTTCGGACAGGAAGTTTTACGAGCAGTACTTC
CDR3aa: CASSSDRKFYEQYF

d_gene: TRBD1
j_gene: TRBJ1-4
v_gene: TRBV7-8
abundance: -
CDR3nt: TGTGCCAGCAGCCCAAGGACAGGGGGCGCGATTGGTGAAAAACTGTTTTTT
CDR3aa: CASSPRTGGAIGEKLFF

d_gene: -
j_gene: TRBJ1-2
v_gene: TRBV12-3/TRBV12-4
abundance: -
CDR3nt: TGTGCCAGCAAACTCGGAGCCGAGAACCGAGGCTACACCTTC
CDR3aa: CASKLGAENRGYTF

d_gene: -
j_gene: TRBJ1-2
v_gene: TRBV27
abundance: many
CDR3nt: TGTGCCAGCAGTTTAACAGGGCCCTATGGCTACACCTTC
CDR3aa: CASSLTGPYGYTF

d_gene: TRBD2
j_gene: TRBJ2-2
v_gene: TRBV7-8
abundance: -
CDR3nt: TGTGCCAGCAGCTTAGGTCGGACTAGCGGGGCGCGCTCTACCTCGGAGCTGTTTTTT
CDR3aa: CASSLGRTSGARSTSELFF

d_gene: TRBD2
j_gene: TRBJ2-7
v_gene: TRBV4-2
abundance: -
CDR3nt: TGTGCCAGCACCCAAGGGGTTCTTGAAGCGGGGGAGCAGTACTTC
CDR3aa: CASTQGVLEAGEQYF

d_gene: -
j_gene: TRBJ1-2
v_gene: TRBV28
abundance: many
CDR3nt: TGTGCCAGCAGACTCGGGCTCCATGGCTACACCTTC
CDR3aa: CASRLGLHGYTF

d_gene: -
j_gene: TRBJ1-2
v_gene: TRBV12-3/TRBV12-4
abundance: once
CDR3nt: TGTGCCAGCAGTCCTTCACCCGCGGGCGCTAACTATGGCTACACCTTC
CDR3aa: CASSPSPAGANYGYTF

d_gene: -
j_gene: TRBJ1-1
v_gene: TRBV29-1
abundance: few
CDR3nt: TGCAGCGCCGACCGGGGCACTGAAGCTTTCTTT
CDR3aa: CSADRGTEAFF

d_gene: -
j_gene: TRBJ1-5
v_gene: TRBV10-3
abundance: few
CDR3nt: TGTGCCATCAGACGCATAGCCTATTCGGATCGCAGGGACGGCAATCAGCCCCAGCATTTT
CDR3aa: CAIRRIAYSDRRDGNQPQHF

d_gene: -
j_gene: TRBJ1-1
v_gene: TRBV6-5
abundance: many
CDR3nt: TGTGCCAGCAGTTACGAAAGGAACACTGAAGCTTTCTTT
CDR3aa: CASSYERNTEAFF

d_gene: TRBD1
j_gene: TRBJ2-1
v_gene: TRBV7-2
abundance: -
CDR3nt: TGTGCCAGCAGCCTAAGGACAGGGTTCAACAATGAGCAGTTCTTC
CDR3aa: CASSLRTGFNNEQFF

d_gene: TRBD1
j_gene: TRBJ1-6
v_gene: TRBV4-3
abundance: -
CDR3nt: TGCGCCAGCAGCCAAGACTCCGGGACAGGCTATTCACCCCTCCACTTT
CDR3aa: CASSQDSGTGYSPLHF

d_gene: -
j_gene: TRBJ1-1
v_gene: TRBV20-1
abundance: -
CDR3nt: TGCAGTGCGTTAGGACCGATGAACACTGAAGCTTTCTTT
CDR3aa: CSALGPMNTEAFF

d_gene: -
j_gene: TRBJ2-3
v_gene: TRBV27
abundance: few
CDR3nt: TGTGCCAGCAGGGGAGATAGCACAGATACGCAGTATTTT
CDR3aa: CASRGDSTDTQYF

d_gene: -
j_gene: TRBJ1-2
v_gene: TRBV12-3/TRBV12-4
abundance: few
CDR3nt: TGTGCCAGCAGTTTTTATCTGGCGGGGGCGGAAGGCTACACCTTC
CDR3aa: CASSFYLAGAEGYTF

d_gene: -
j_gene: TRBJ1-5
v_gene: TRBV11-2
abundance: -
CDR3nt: TGTGTCAGCAGCTTAGGGGAAGAGAAGCCCCAGCATTTT
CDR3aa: CVSSLGEEKPQHF

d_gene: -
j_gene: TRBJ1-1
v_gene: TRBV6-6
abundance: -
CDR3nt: TGTGCCAGCAGTTACCAGCTGAACACTGAAGCTTTCTTT
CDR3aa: CASSYQLNTEAFF

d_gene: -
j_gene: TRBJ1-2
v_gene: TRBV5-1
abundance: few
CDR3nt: TGCGCCAGCAGCTCGATGGACGGCTATGGCTACACCTTC
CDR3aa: CASSSMDGYGYTF

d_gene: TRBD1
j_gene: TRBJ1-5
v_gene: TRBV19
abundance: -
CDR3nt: TGTGCCAGTAGCCAAGACAGGGGTCAGCCCCAGCATTTT
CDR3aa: CASSQDRGQPQHF

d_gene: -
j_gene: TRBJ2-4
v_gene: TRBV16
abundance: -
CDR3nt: TGTGCCAGCACCGCCTACCCTGGGGCCAAAAACATTCAGTACTTC
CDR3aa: CASTAYPGAKNIQYF

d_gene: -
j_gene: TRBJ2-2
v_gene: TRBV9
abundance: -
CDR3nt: TGTGCCAGCAGCGCGCGTGCCGGGGAGCTGTTTTTT
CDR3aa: CASSARAGELFF

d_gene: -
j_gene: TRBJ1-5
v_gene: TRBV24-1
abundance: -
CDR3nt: TGTGCCACCAGGGAGGATATCAGGCCCCAGCATTTT
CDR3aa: CATREDIRPQHF

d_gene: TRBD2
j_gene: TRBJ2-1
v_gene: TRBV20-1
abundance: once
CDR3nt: TGCAGTGCTGTGAGCGGGGGGGCCGGGCGCAATGAGCAGTTCTTC
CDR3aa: CSAVSGGAGRNEQFF

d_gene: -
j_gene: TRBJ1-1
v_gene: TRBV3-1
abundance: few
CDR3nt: TGTGCCAGCAGCCAATCCTCCCCCGGGACTGAAGCTTTCTTT
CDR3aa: CASSQSSPGTEAFF

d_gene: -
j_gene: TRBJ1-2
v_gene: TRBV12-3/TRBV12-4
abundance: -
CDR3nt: TGTGCCAGCAGTTTTGTCGGGCCCGGTGGCTACACCTTC
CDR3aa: CASSFVGPGGYTF

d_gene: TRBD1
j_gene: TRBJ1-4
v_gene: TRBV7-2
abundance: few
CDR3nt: TGTGCCAGCAGCTTGGGAACAGGGGGTAGGACCGAAAAACTGTTTTTT
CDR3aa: CASSLGTGGRTEKLFF

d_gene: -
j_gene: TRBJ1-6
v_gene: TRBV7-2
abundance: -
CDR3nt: TGTGCCAGCAGCATTACGGTCGGCGTAAGCTCCTATAATTCACCCCTCCACTTT
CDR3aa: CASSITVGVSSYNSPLHF

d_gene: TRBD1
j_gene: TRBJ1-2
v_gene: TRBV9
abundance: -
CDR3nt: TGTGCCAGCAGCGTAGTGTCAGGGGGAGCTTACACCTTC
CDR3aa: CASSVVSGGAYTF

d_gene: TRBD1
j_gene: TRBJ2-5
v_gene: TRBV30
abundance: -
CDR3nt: TGTGCCTGGAGTGTAGGGGGCGAGACCCAGTACTTC
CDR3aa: CAWSVGGETQYF

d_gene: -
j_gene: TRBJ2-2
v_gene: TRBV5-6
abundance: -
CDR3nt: TGTGCCAGCAGGGATATAGCTTGGGGAGACACCGGGGAGCTGTTTTTT
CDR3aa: CASRDIAWGDTGELFF

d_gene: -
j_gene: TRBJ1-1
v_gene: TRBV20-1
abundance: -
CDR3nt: TGCAGTGCTAGAGATCGGTATCGGAACACTGAAGCTTTCTTT
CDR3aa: CSARDRYRNTEAFF

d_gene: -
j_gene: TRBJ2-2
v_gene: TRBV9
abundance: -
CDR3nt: TGTGCCAGCAGCGTAGGTTGGCCCGGGGAGCTGTTTTTT
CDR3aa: CASSVGWPGELFF

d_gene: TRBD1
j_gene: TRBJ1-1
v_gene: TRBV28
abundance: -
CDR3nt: TGTGCCAGCAGTTTACCCAGGGGGCGACCGAACACTGAAGCTTTCTTT
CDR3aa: CASSLPRGRPNTEAFF

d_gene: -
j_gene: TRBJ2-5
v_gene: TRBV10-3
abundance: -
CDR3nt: TGTGCCATCAGTGGGACGGAGGTTGTGGAGACCCAGTACTTC
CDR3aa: CAISGTEVVETQYF

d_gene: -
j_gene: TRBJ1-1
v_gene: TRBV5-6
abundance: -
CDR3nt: TGTGCCAGCAGCTTTTCGATCCGTGAAGCTTTCTTT
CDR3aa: CASSFSIREAFF

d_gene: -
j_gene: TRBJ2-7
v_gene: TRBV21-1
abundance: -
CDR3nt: TGTGCCAGCAGCAAAGAGAGGACGGTAACCTACGAGCAGTACTTC
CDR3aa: CASSKERTVTYEQYF

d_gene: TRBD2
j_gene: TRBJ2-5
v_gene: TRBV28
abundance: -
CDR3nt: TGTGCCAGCACCCCTAGCGGGGGTCAGGAGACCCAGTACTTC
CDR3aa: CASTPSGGQETQYF